One sample yielded the 32 T cell receptor beta chains listed below, sequenced in a study of beta chain features in type 1 diabetes (dated by TCRdb to 2017 to 2018). The receptor library was made with the immunoSEQ multiplex PCR assay. The entire amount of isolated RNA was reverse transcribed using the High Capacity cDNA Reverse Transcription Kit, so the sequenced TCRB transcripts were expressed ones. The immuneACCESS repertoire file appears here via TCRdb, limited to in-frame rearrangements. These files lack a portion of the clones; in checked studies, under half of the deficit traces to unresolved V genes, and the cause of the others is not known. A total of hundreds of thousands of clones appear in this sample, around 15% of them only once. The ten top clones hold more than 6.5% of the sample. What was sequenced was central memory CD4+ T cells from blood. These receptors were obtained from a man younger than 40 in good health.

This clone was seen a few times. This sequence joins TRBV7-9 and TRBJ2-7; either TRBD1 or TRBD2 may supply D (5 bases each). Per the germline V gene, CDR1 is SEHNR and CDR2 is FQNEAQ (reference sequence). With 5 bases removed from V and 5 bases from J, the gap between germline ends came to 13 bases. The CDR3 sequence is 13 residues long. CDR3 residues: CASSTREWDEQYF. For the CDR3, the DNA is TGTGCCAGCAGCACCAGGGAGTGGGACGAGCAGTACTTC.

In this sample, this clone turned up a few times. DNA of the CDR3: TGTGCCAGTTCCCAAGACAGGGCCTATCAGCCCCAGCATTTT. It encodes CASSQDRAYQPQHF. This rearrangement joins TRBV6-5 to TRBJ1-5, with 7 bases identical to TRBD1. V shed 9 bases, J shed 5 bases, and the junction held 10 bases outside the gene matches. Germline CDR1 reads MNHEY; CDR2 reads SVGAGI. The CDR3 runs to 14 residues.

With regard to this clone: Other DNA sequences within the sample encode an identical CDR3. V is TRBV5-1 and J is TRBJ2-1; D gene uncertain. Germline values: CDR1 SGHRS, CDR2 YFSETQ. V shed 0 bases and J shed 5 bases, with 6 bases lying between them. This CDR3 spans 13 amino acids. The CDR3 spells CASSLGVNNEQFF. CDR3 bases: TGCGCCAGCAGCTTGGGTGTAAACAATGAGCAGTTCTTC.

V and J are TRBV6-5 and TRBJ2-7; D is possibly TRBD2 (6 bases). V was cut by 6 bases and J by 4 bases, with 13 bases left in between. The germline V gene encodes CDR1 MNHEY and CDR2 SVGAGI. The CDR3 sequence is 13 residues long. CDR3 sequence: CASSDQTSYEQYV. Here the CDR3 DNA reads TGTGCCAGCAGCGATCAGACTAGTTACGAGCAGTACGTC.

The rearrangement links TRBV20-1 to TRBJ1-2; no definite D call. This CDR3 contains 11 residues. Germline CDR1 and CDR2: DFQATT and SNEGSKA (reference sequence). V was clipped by 3 bases and J by 8 bases, with 10 bases between them. The CDR3 sequence is CSASQLGGYTF. The CDR3 DNA sequence: TGCAGTGCTAGCCAGCTGGGGGGCTACACCTTC.

This clone has more than one count but fewer than ten. The chain has TRBV5-1 and TRBJ2-3; TRBD2 matches 7 bases. Per germline, CDR1 SGHRS and CDR2 YFSETQ. The CDR3 has 15 amino acids. Trimming at V came to 9 bases and at J to 0 bases, leaving 10 bases not matched to a gene. CDR3 DNA sequence: TGCGCCACCGGTACAGCGGGAAAGAGCACAGATACGCAGTATTTT. This sequence encodes CATGTAGKSTDTQYF. The complete variable domain, with remaining parts taken from reference TRBV5-1 and TRBJ2-3, reads KAGVTQTPRYLIKTRGQQVTLSCSPISGHRSVSWYQQTPGQGLQFLFEYFSETQRNKGNFPGRFSGRQFSNSRSEMNVSTLELGDSALYLCATGTAGKSTDTQYFGPGTRLTVL.

In its sample, this clone was seen a few times. This sequence joins TRBV15 and TRBJ2-5; TRBD2 agrees at 9 bases. Germline V gene data show CDR1 as LNHNV and CDR2 as YYDKDF (reference sequence). After removal of 0 bases from V and 7 bases from J, the junction contained 12 bases not matched to a gene. The CDR3 sequence is 17 residues long. The CDR3 is CATSRESSGTRMRTQYF. The DNA of the CDR3 is TGTGCCACCAGCAGAGAATCTAGCGGGACCCGGATGAGGACCCAGTACTTC.

This clone was seen only a few times. The rearrangement uses TRBV4-1 and TRBJ2-1, with 8 bases that match TRBD2. Germline V gene lookup returns CDR1 MGHRA and CDR2 YSYEKL. V dropped 4 bases and J dropped 9; count of bases not matched to a gene: 2. This CDR3 is built from 12 residues. CDR3 sequence: CASSPGGGEQFF. In DNA form, the CDR3 reads TGCGCCAGCAGCCCCGGGGGGGGTGAGCAGTTCTTC.

V and J are TRBV14 and TRBJ2-5, with 11 bases identical to TRBD2. The V gene's germline CDR1 is SGHDN and CDR2 FVKESK. Germline trimming cut 0 bases from V and 7 bases from J; bases unmatched to any gene: 7. The CDR3 loop spans 16 amino acids. The CDR3 nucleotides read TGTGCCAGCAGCCAAGAACTAGCGGGAGTTTTAGGGACCCAGTACTTC. Amino acids: CASSQELAGVLGTQYF.

Concerning this clone: One end of the junction does not line up with germline, which may come from a read error. This chain joins TRBV10-3 and TRBJ2-1; a possible D gene is TRBD2 (5 bases). The CDR3 is 11 residues long. Germline lookup yields CDR1 ENHRY and CDR2 SYGVKD. The CDR3 nucleotides read TGTGCCAGCAGTACCCGCGAGGGGCAGTTCTTC. It yields the protein CASSTREGQFF.

The CDR3 region has the DNA TGCGCCAGCAGCTTAGGGGGTCCGGGTGAAAAACTGTTTTTT. Translated: CASSLGGPGEKLFF. The genes are TRBV5-1 and TRBJ1-4; the D gene is possibly TRBD1 (6 bases). The V gene's germline CDR1 is SGHRS and CDR2 YFSETQ. The CDR3 length is 14 residues. V lost 2 bases and J lost 7, with 12 bases in between.

This clone turned up a few times. The genes are TRBV10-3 and TRBJ2-6; possibly TRBD1 for D (6 bases). V dropped 9 bases and J dropped 1 base, with 13 bases sitting between them. The CDR3 contains 15 residues. Germline V gene lookup returns CDR1 ENHRY and CDR2 SYGVKD. Written as DNA, the CDR3 is TGTGCCATACAGGGATTTGGATCTGGGGCCAACGTCCTGACTTTC. It yields the protein CAIQGFGSGANVLTF.

This clone was detected ten times or more. The chain uses TRBV19 and TRBJ1-1, with D possibly matching TRBD1 (5 bases). This CDR3 contains 13 residues. Germline V lookup: CDR1 LNHDA, CDR2 SQIVND (reference sequence). The V gene lost 5 bases and the J gene lost 5 bases, with 12 bases spanning the gap. CDR3 protein: CASSPGRRTEAFF. The CDR3 nucleotides are TGTGCCAGTAGTCCGGGACGGCGGACTGAAGCTTTCTTT.

This chain uses TRBV5-6 with TRBJ2-5; 7 positions agree with TRBD1. CDR3 length equals 14 residues. Germline assignment: CDR1 SGHDT and CDR2 YYEEEE. V was clipped by 4 bases and J by 4 bases; unmatched bases: 7. CDR3 DNA sequence: TGTGCCAGCAGCAACACAGGGGCGGGAGAGACCCAGTACTTC. Translation: CASSNTGAGETQYF.

The table lists this clone with many counts. This chain connects TRBV7-2 to TRBJ2-1; 10 positions agree with TRBD2. Per the germline V gene, CDR1 is SGHTA and CDR2 is FQGNSA. V shed 5 bases and J 5 bases; nucleotides not matched to a gene: 6. The CDR3 contains 15 residues. The CDR3 bases are TGTGCCAGCAGCATGAGCGGGAGGGCCAACAATGAGCAGTTCTTC. Protein product: CASSMSGRANNEQFF.

This clone came up a few times. The V call is TRBV30, the J call TRBJ2-2; perhaps TRBD2 as D (6 bases). Germline CDR1 and CDR2: GTSNPN and SVGIG (reference sequence). V gave up 0 bases and J gave up 2 bases, with 13 bases separating them. This CDR3 region has 16 residues. CDR3 sequence: CAWSVGLTANTGELFF. DNA of the CDR3: TGTGCCTGGAGTGTGGGACTGACCGCCAACACCGGGGAGCTGTTTTTT.

The rearrangement links TRBV29-1 to TRBJ2-7; D not certain. V dropped 5 bases and J dropped 0 bases, with 8 bases sitting between them. This CDR3 is 12 amino acids long. Looked up from germline, CDR1 is SQVTM and CDR2 is ANQGSEA. The CDR3 DNA reads TGCAGCGTTTCACCGAGCTCCTACGAGCAGTACTTC. This translates into CSVSPSSYEQYF.

This clone was counted many times. The chain has TRBV7-9 and TRBJ2-1; 10 positions agree with TRBD2. V lost 4 bases, J lost 7 bases, and 7 bases stayed unmatched. The CDR3 covers 15 residues. CDR1 and CDR2 (germline): SEHNR, FQNEAQ (reference sequence). The CDR3 region is CASSSGLALGNEQFF. The CDR3 coding sequence is TGTGCCAGCAGCTCGGGACTAGCGTTAGGGAATGAGCAGTTCTTC.

The rearrangement uses TRBV18 and TRBJ2-7, with TRBD1 matching over 7 bases. The CDR3 is made up of 13 amino acids. Looked up from germline, CDR1 is KGHSH and CDR2 is LQKENI. Trimming cost V 5 bases and J 6 bases; bases outside gene matches: 7. The CDR3 reads CASSIQGLGEQYF. As DNA, the CDR3 is TGTGCCAGCTCAATACAGGGGTTGGGCGAGCAGTACTTC.

This chain joins TRBV11-2 and TRBJ2-1, with D perhaps matching TRBD1 (5 bases). This CDR3 is 18 amino acids long. Germline CDR1 is SGHAT and CDR2 is FQNNGV. Trimming shortened V by 4 bases and J by 5 bases, and 24 bases separated the two germline ends. The CDR3 DNA sequence: TGTGCCAGCAGCTGGCCTCCTAGGGGTCGGCGGAGCCACAATGAGCAGTTCTTC. Its protein is CASSWPPRGRRSHNEQFF.

This clone was detected a few times. The chain uses TRBV7-9 and TRBJ2-1; 10 positions agree with TRBD2. J gave up 5 bases and V 5 bases, and 6 bases lay outside the gene matches. There are 15 residues in the CDR3. Germline CDR1 reads SEHNR; CDR2 reads FQNEAQ (reference sequence). CDR3 nucleotide sequence: TGTGCCAGCAGCCCAACTAGCGGGGCCCACAATGAGCAGTTCTTC. Its translation is CASSPTSGAHNEQFF.

This chain joins TRBV6-1 and TRBJ2-7; maybe TRBD2 (6 bases). The germline CDR1 and CDR2 sequences are MNHNS and SASEGT. Trimming removed 6 bases at V and 6 bases at J, with 18 bases between. The CDR3 contains 14 residues. CDR3 region: CASSADRDSPEQYV. The CDR3 DNA is TGTGCCAGCAGCGCGGACCGGGACTCGCCCGAGCAGTACGTC.

The V gene is TRBV9, the J gene TRBJ2-1; 9 positions agree with TRBD2. Germline CDR1 is SGDLS and CDR2 is YYNGEE. The junction had 5 bases not matched to a gene; V was cut back by 3 bases and J by 4 bases. CDR3 length: 15 residues. CDR3 coding DNA: TGTGCCAGCAGCGCCACAGCGGGGGGATACAATGAGCAGTTCTTC. It specifies CASSATAGGYNEQFF.

This clone was seen many times. The V and J genes are TRBV10-3 and TRBJ2-5; 10 nucleotides line up with TRBD2. V was pared by 10 bases and J by 2 bases, with 4 bases of the junction left unmatched. The CDR3 runs 13 residues. Germline CDR1 and CDR2: ENHRY and SYGVKD. CDR3 sequence reads: CATSSGSQETQYF. As DNA, the CDR3 is TGTGCCACCTCTAGCGGGAGTCAAGAGACCCAGTACTTC.

This clone was detected a few times. The chain carries TRBV7-2 and TRBJ2-4, with 7 bases matching TRBD2. Germline CDR1 is SGHTA and CDR2 is FQGNSA. V dropped 6 bases and J dropped 9; count of bases not matched to a gene: 8. The CDR3 sequence is 13 residues long. The CDR3, as DNA: TGTGCCAGCAGTTCCATGACTAGCAGCATTCAGTACTTC. It translates to CASSSMTSSIQYF.

CDR3 protein: CASRGLTDTQYF. DNA of the CDR3: TGTGCCAGCAGGGGGCTTACAGATACGCAGTATTTT. The chain joins TRBV2 to TRBJ2-3, with D tentatively TRBD1 (5 bases). Trimming took 6 bases from V and 3 from J, leaving 7 bases between them. This CDR3 region has 12 residues. Germline values: CDR1 SNHLY, CDR2 FYNNEI.

This clone showed up many times. The chain is built from TRBV2 and TRBJ2-7; 8 bases match TRBD2. In germline, CDR1 is SNHLY, CDR2 FYNNEI. This CDR3 contains 15 residues. V was clipped by 3 bases and J by 2 bases; unmatched bases: 6. This CDR3 reads CASSEEVGGAYEQYF. The CDR3 coding sequence is TGTGCCAGCAGTGAGGAGGTCGGGGGGGCCTACGAGCAGTACTTC.

The chain combines TRBV11-1 with TRBJ1-6; no clear D gene. The germline V gene encodes CDR1 SGHAT and CDR2 FQDESV (reference sequence). V was cut by 6 bases and J by 9 bases, with 15 bases left in between. The CDR3 runs 14 residues. CDR3 sequence (DNA): TGTGCCAGCAGTCCCTTGGTGGCCAGTTCACCCCTCCACTTT. Translating it yields CASSPLVASSPLHF.

This clone was picked up many times. A junction end diverges from the germline sequence, so it may reflect a read error. The chain is built from TRBV28 and TRBJ2-3, with TRBD2 matching 9 bases. Germline CDR1 is MDHEN and CDR2 is SYDVKM. The CDR3 runs to 16 residues. In DNA, the CDR3 is TGTGCCAGCAGTGACGCAACGGGACTAGCCACAAATACGCAGTATTTT. It yields the protein CASSDATGLATNTQYF.

The chain uses TRBV5-1 and TRBJ1-1; the D gene is possibly TRBD1 (6 bases). Germline lookup yields CDR1 SGHRS and CDR2 YFSETQ. CDR3 size: 11 residues. Deletions cut 7 bases from V and 11 bases from J, with 15 bases between. The CDR3, as DNA: TGCGCCAGCCGATCAGGGGTAGTGGCTTTCTTT. Protein: CASRSGVVAFF. The entire variable domain, with the rest obtained from reference TRBV5-1 and TRBJ1-1, is as follows: KAGVTQTPRYLIKTRGQQVTLSCSPISGHRSVSWYQQTPGQGLQFLFEYFSETQRNKGNFPGRFSGRQFSNSRSEMNVSTLELGDSALYLCASRSGVVAFFGQGTRLTVV.

The chain is built from TRBV18 and TRBJ2-1, with D tentatively TRBD1 (6 bases). Trimming took 0 bases from V and 4 from J, leaving 10 bases between them. Germline lookup yields CDR1 KGHSH and CDR2 LQKENI. This CDR3 is built from 15 residues. CDR3 region: CASSPPATGYNEQFF. DNA of the CDR3: TGTGCCAGCTCACCACCCGCGACAGGTTACAATGAGCAGTTCTTC.

This clone was seen a handful of times. A much larger clone differs by one base, so this may be a read error. This chain connects TRBV7-8 to TRBJ2-3; no clear D gene. Between the trimmed V and J ends, which lost 3 bases and 0 bases, there was a span of 4 bases. CDR1 is SGHVS, CDR2 FQNEAQ, per germline. CDR3 length equals 13 residues. CDR3 amino acids: CASSFGSTDTQYF. The CDR3 DNA is TGTGCCAGCAGCTTCGGGAGCACAGATACGCAGTATTTT.